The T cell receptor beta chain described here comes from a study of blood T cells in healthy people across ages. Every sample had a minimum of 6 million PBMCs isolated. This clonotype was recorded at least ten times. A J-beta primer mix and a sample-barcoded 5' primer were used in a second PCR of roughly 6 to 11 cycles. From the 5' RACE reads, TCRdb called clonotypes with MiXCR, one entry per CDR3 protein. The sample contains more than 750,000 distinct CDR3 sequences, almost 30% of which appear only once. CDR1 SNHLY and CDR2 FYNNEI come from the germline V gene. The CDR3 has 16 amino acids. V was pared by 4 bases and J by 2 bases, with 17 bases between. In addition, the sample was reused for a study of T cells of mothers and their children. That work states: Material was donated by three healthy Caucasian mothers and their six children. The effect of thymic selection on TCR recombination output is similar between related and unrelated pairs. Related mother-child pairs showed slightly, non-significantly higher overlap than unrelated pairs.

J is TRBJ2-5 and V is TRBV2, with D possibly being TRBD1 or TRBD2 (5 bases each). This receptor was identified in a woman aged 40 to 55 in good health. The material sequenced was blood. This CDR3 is CASSGYRDGLQETQYF. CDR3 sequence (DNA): TGTGCCAGCAGTGGCTACCGGGACGGACTTCAAGAGACCCAGTACTTC.